Sequencing of this TCR beta chain was carried out in a study of technical replicates of blood from a handful of donors. CDR3 length: 16 amino acids. The V and J ends lost 5 bases and 2 bases respectively, with 19 bases between them. Germline V gene lookup returns CDR1 SGHRS and CDR2 YFSETQ. Measured with immunoSEQ multiplex PCR; TCRdb has only the in-frame clones, and not every one. This sample has 76,000 or so clones; 70% to 90% occur once, and the top ten carry roughly 4.4%. The chain has TRBV5-1 and TRBJ1-2, with a tentative D call TRBD1 (6 bases). The clonotype was recovered from a human donor in good health. Some clones in this sample may be carry-over from other donors' samples. The source material was PBMCs. This CDR3 reads CASRSVTPGHNYGYTF. CDR3 in DNA: TGCGCCAGCAGATCGGTCACCCCGGGACACAACTATGGCTACACCTTC. The variable domain in full, completed from reference TRBV5-1 and TRBJ1-2, reads KAGVTQTPRYLIKTRGQQVTLSCSPISGHRSVSWYQQTPGQGLQFLFEYFSETQRNKGNFPGRFSGRQFSNSRSEMNVSTLELGDSALYLCASRSVTPGHNYGYTFGSGTRLTVV.